The entry below gives a single T cell receptor beta chain sequence along with its context. Antigen specificity is unknown. This record comes from a study of cytomegalovirus exposure and HLA in healthy donors. Study at large: HLA-typed donors contributed about 85 million unique TCRs, which were held in an early data release. Overall study results and limits: Researchers reported from a later analysis that most CMV-associated TCR beta chains appeared HLA-restricted. Segments of the TCR beta V type were, in most cases, productive about 90% or about 30% of the time in an earlier analysis.

The PCR ran on 60 Vbeta and 13 Jbeta primers. Generated by immunoSEQ multiplex PCR, the TCRdb table keeps only in-frame clones and is missing some. The sample carries 85,000 to 130,000 clones, roughly 70% recorded once. At the time of sampling, donors were nominally healthy, though unrecorded immune exposures were likely. The germline V gene has CDR1 SGHTA and CDR2 FQGNSA. The CDR3 covers 13 residues. V lost 4 bases and J lost 8, with 14 bases in between. Sequences were obtained from PBMCs. The chain joins TRBV7-2 to TRBJ1-1, with D unclear. The TCR originated in a male donor in good health and CMV-seropositive. For the CDR3, the DNA is TGTGCCAGCAGCTCGCGATCCTTTGCAGAAGCTTTCTTT. Its protein is CASSSRSFAEAFF. Using reference TRBV7-2 and TRBJ1-1 for the parts outside the CDR3, the full variable domain is GAGVSQSPSNKVTEKGKDVELRCDPISGHTALYWYRQSLGQGLEFLIYFQGNSAPDKSGLPSDRFSAERTGGSVSTLTIQRTQQEDSAVYLCASSSRSFAEAFFGQGTRLTVV.